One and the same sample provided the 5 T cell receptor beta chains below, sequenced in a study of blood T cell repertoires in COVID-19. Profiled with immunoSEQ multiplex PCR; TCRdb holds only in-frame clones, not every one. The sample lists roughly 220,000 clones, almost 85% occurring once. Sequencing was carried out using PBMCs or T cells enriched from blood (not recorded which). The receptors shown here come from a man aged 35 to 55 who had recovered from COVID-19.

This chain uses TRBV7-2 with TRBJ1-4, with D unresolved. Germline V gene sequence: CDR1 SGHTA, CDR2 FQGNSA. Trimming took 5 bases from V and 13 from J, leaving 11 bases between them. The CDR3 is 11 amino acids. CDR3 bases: TGTGCCAGCAGCCCCAATGGCCGACTGTTTTTT. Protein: CASSPNGRLFF.

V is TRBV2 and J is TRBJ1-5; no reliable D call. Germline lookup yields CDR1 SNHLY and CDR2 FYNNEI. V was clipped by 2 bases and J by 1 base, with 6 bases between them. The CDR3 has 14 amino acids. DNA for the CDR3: TGTGCCAGCAGTGAACAGCGGAGCAATCAGCCCCAGCATTTT. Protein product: CASSEQRSNQPQHF.

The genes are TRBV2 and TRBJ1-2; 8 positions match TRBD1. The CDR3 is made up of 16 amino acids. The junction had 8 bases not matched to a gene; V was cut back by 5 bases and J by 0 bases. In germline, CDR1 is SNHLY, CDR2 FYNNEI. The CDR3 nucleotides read TGTGCCAGCAGTCTGACAGGGGAGGTGGCTAACTATGGCTACACCTTC. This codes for CASSLTGEVANYGYTF. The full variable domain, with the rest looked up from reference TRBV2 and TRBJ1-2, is EPEVTQTPSHQVTQMGQEVILRCVPISNHLYFYWYRQILGQKVEFLVSFYNNEISEKSEIFDDQFSVERPDGSNFTLKIRSTKLEDSAMYFCASSLTGEVANYGYTFGSGTRLTVV.

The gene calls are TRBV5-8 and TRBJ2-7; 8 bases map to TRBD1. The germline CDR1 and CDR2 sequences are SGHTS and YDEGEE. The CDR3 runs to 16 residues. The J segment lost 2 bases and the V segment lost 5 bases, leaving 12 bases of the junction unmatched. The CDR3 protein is CASSHGRGQDAYEQYF. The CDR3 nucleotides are TGTGCCAGCAGTCATGGTCGGGGACAGGACGCCTACGAGCAGTACTTC. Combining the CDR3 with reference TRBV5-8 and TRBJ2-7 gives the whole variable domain EAGVTQSPTHLIKTRGQQATLRCSPISGHTSVYWYQQALGLGLQFLLWYDEGEERNRGNFPPRFSGRQFPNYSSELNVNALELEDSALYLCASSHGRGQDAYEQYFGPGTRLTVT.

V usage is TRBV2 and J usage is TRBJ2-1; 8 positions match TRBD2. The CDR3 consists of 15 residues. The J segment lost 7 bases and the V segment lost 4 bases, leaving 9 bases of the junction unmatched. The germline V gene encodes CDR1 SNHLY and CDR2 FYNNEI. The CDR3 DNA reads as TGTGCCAGCAGTGTTGGTATTAGCGGGGCAAATGAGCAGTTCTTC. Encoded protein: CASSVGISGANEQFF. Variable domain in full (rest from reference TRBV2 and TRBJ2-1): EPEVTQTPSHQVTQMGQEVILRCVPISNHLYFYWYRQILGQKVEFLVSFYNNEISEKSEIFDDQFSVERPDGSNFTLKIRSTKLEDSAMYFCASSVGISGANEQFFGPGTRLTVL.